This is a list of T cell receptor beta chains from one sample in a study of identical twins. TCRdb ran MiXCR on the 5' RACE reads and lists one entry per CDR3 protein. The repertoire holds some 660,000 distinct CDR3 sequences, with 8.6% as singletons. The data also belong to a second study, concerning yellow fever vaccine responses in identical twins.

The sample comprised PBMCs. The receptor set was obtained from a woman aged 18-30 years in good health. CDR3s include the opening cysteine and the closing phenylalanine or tryptophan. Fields, in order: V gene, J gene, D gene, clone size, CDR3 DNA, CDR3 protein. A D gene is named only where the DNA matches it firmly. Only part of the rows carry a size: once, few, many, or a class if the clone is expanded.

TRBV20-1	TRBJ1-1	TRBD1	many	TGCAGTGCTAGAGACCAAACAGGGGGTATCAACACTGAAGCTTTCTTT	CSARDQTGGINTEAFF
TRBV7-9	TRBJ1-2	NA	few	TGTGCCAGCAGCTTAGAAGGGAGTAGGTACACCTTC	CASSLEGSRYTF
TRBV4-2	TRBJ2-6	TRBD1	NA	TGTGCCAGCAGCCCGGGGACAGGGGGCGCCAGTATGGCTGGGGCCAACGTCCTGACTTTC	CASSPGTGGASMAGANVLTF
TRBV20-1	TRBJ2-1	TRBD2	few	TGCAGTGCTACCTGGACTAGCGGGAGAAACAATGAGCAGTTCTTC	CSATWTSGRNNEQFF
TRBV28	TRBJ1-2	TRBD1	many	TGTGCCAGCAGTCTTGGACAGGGGCACTATGGCTACACCTTC	CASSLGQGHYGYTF
TRBV4-2	TRBJ2-3	TRBD2	few	TGTGCCAGCAGCCAAGTGGCGGCGGGGGGGCTGGATACGCAGTATTTT	CASSQVAAGGLDTQYF
TRBV6-5	TRBJ2-6	NA	many	TGTGCCAGCAGTTACTCGGGGACTGGGGCCAACGTCCTGACTTTC	CASSYSGTGANVLTF
TRBV6-5	TRBJ2-1	TRBD1	once	TGTGCCAGCAGTTACCGAGGGACAGGAGATTCTAATGAGCAGTTCTTC	CASSYRGTGDSNEQFF
TRBV6-2/TRBV6-3	TRBJ2-7	TRBD2	NA	TGTGCCAGCAGTCATCTAGCGGGACCCTCCTACGAGCAGTACTTC	CASSHLAGPSYEQYF
TRBV30	TRBJ2-2	NA	NA	TGTGCCTGGACTCCCTCCGGGGAGCTGTTTTTT	CAWTPSGELFF
TRBV11-1	TRBJ2-1	TRBD2	many	TGTGCCAGCAGCCCTAGCGGGAGGGGAGGTGGTGAGCAGTTCTTC	CASSPSGRGGGEQFF
TRBV7-2	TRBJ2-2	NA	NA	TGTGCCAGCAGCTTTCCCGGGACTGTGAACACCGGGGAGCTGTTTTTT	CASSFPGTVNTGELFF
TRBV6-1	TRBJ2-7	TRBD1	many	TGTGCCAGCAGACAAAACTCCGGGACAGGGAGCTACGAGCAGTACTTC	CASRQNSGTGSYEQYF
TRBV6-2/TRBV6-3	TRBJ2-7	NA	few	TGTGCCAGCAGACTGGACTCGTACTACGAGCAGTACTTC	CASRLDSYYEQYF
TRBV2	TRBJ1-5	NA	few	TGTGCCAGCAGTAAACATGGGTCCCGGGACAGCAATCAGCCCCAGCATTTT	CASSKHGSRDSNQPQHF
TRBV28	TRBJ2-7	TRBD1	few	TGTGCCAGCAGTTTGCTTGGACAGGGTTATTACTCCTACGAGCAGTACTTC	CASSLLGQGYYSYEQYF
TRBV7-9	TRBJ2-1	NA	many	TGTGCCAGCAGCCCCCCTGCGACTGATGAGCAGTTCTTC	CASSPPATDEQFF
TRBV27	TRBJ2-3	NA	NA	TGTGCCAGCAAAAAAGAACCTTCAGGGGATGAGGCAGATACGCAGTATTTT	CASKKEPSGDEADTQYF
TRBV7-3	TRBJ2-4	TRBD2	NA	TGTGCCAGCAGCTCTAGCGGGGGAGGGAACATTCAGTACTTC	CASSSSGGGNIQYF
TRBV5-5	TRBJ2-2	NA	few	TGTGCCAGCAGCTTGGGCCGGGGGCGGACCCCCGGGGAGCTGTTTTTT	CASSLGRGRTPGELFF
TRBV20-1	TRBJ1-2	NA	many	TGCAGTGCCCCGGGAGCGCTCGGCTATGGCTACACCTTC	CSAPGALGYGYTF
TRBV3-1	TRBJ2-7	NA	NA	TGTGCCAGCAGCCCCTCTCCCCACTACGAGCAGTACTTC	CASSPSPHYEQYF
TRBV12-3/TRBV12-4	TRBJ2-1	NA	many	TGTGCCAGCAGTGTCGCGGACTACAATGAGCAGTTCTTC	CASSVADYNEQFF
TRBV20-1	TRBJ2-7	NA	NA	TGCAGTGCTAGAGATAATAGTGGCTTAAGCTCCTACGAGCAGTACTTC	CSARDNSGLSSYEQYF
TRBV3-1	TRBJ2-7	NA	few	TGTGCCAGCAGCCAAGATGTGGGACACAACTACGAGCAGTACTTC	CASSQDVGHNYEQYF
TRBV13	TRBJ2-7	NA	NA	TGTGCCAGCAGCCGAGACCGGAACGAGCAGTACTTC	CASSRDRNEQYF
TRBV18	TRBJ2-1	TRBD1	NA	TGTGCCAGCTCACCACAGGCGACAGGGGGGAAGTATGAGCAGTTCTTC	CASSPQATGGKYEQFF
TRBV24-1	TRBJ2-5	TRBD1	many	TGTGCCACCAGGGGGACAGCACAAGAGACCCAGTACTTC	CATRGTAQETQYF
TRBV11-1	TRBJ2-6	NA	NA	TGTGCCAGCAGCCGAAAGAGTAACGGGGCCAACGTCCTGACTTTC	CASSRKSNGANVLTF
TRBV11-2	TRBJ2-1	NA	NA	TGTGCCAGCATCCCAGTGGCTACCAACTCCTCCTACAATGAGCAGTTCTTC	CASIPVATNSSYNEQFF
TRBV12-3/TRBV12-4	TRBJ2-2	NA	many	TGTGCCAGCAGTCTCGGACAAACCGGGGAGCTGTTTTTT	CASSLGQTGELFF
TRBV6-1	TRBJ2-1	TRBD2	NA	TGTGCCAGCAGCAAACGGCCTAGCGGACGGGATGAGCAGTTCTTC	CASSKRPSGRDEQFF
TRBV7-3	TRBJ2-3	TRBD2	NA	TGTGCCAGCAGCCCGCAGCGGGGGGGCACAGATACGCAGTATTTT	CASSPQRGGTDTQYF
TRBV30	TRBJ1-1	NA	once	TGTGCCTGGAGCAGGGAATCCGGTGAAGCTTTCTTT	CAWSRESGEAFF
TRBV6-1	TRBJ2-2	TRBD2	many	TGTGCCAGCAGTCGGGTAGCGGGGAAGCTTCTCGGGGAGCTGTTTTTT	CASSRVAGKLLGELFF
TRBV29-1	TRBJ2-3	TRBD2	NA	TGCAGCGTTGTGACTAGCGGGGGGGGTTCGTTCGGCACAGATACGCAGTATTTT	CSVVTSGGGSFGTDTQYF
TRBV7-8	TRBJ2-7	NA	few	TGTGCCAGCAGCCGGGACTTACGACGCTACGAGCAGTACTTC	CASSRDLRRYEQYF
TRBV3-1	TRBJ2-3	NA	few	TGTGCCAGCAGCCACCCGGGAGAGGGGGATACGCAGTATTTT	CASSHPGEGDTQYF
TRBV4-2	TRBJ2-5	NA	few	TGTGCCAGCAGCCCCGACGGAGCAAATAAAGGCGAGACCCAGTACTTC	CASSPDGANKGETQYF
TRBV5-4	TRBJ1-2	NA	few	TGTGCCAGCAGCTTGGGACCCCAGGAAAGTTATGGCTACACCTTC	CASSLGPQESYGYTF
TRBV6-1	TRBJ2-1	TRBD2	NA	TGTGCCAGCAGAGCTAGGGCTAGCGGGGACAATGAGCAGTTCTTC	CASRARASGDNEQFF
TRBV2	TRBJ2-1	TRBD2	few	TGTGCCAACCTCTTTCTAGCGGGAAGCTACAATGAGCAGTTCTTC	CANLFLAGSYNEQFF
TRBV3-1	TRBJ2-3	NA	few	TGTGCCAGCAGCCAGGACACCCCGGGTTTGGATACGCAGTATTTT	CASSQDTPGLDTQYF
TRBV7-8	TRBJ2-1	TRBD2	many	TGTGCCAGCAGCTTAGGGACTAGCGGGAGTCATGAGCAGTTCTTC	CASSLGTSGSHEQFF
TRBV6-1	TRBJ2-7	TRBD2	few	TGTGCCAGCAGGGGATTTGGGCTAGCGGGGGGTAGCTCCTACGAGCAGTACTTC	CASRGFGLAGGSSYEQYF
TRBV7-2	TRBJ2-3	NA	many	TGTGCCAGCAGCCTAAATGGACGCACAGATACGCAGTATTTT	CASSLNGRTDTQYF
TRBV9	TRBJ1-1	NA	NA	TGTGCCAGCACCGGGGGGGGGAGAATAAACACTGAAGCTTTCTTT	CASTGGGRINTEAFF
TRBV15	TRBJ2-1	NA	NA	TGTGCCACCAGCAGAGTTAGAGGGGCCCAAAATTACAATGAGCAGTTCTTC	CATSRVRGAQNYNEQFF